The next 23 T cell receptor beta chains were all read from a single sample in a study of blood T cell repertoires in COVID-19. This table comes from immunoSEQ multiplex PCR, and its TCRdb copy is limited to in-frame clones, with some not included. The profile shows 90,000 to 120,000 clones, about four fifths of them singletons. The sample comprised peripheral blood. Receptor source: a human donor in a cohort sampled during active COVID-19.

V and J are TRBV19 and TRBJ2-1; D might be TRBD1 (5 bases). The CDR3 runs to 15 residues. V was pared by 3 bases and J by 4 bases, with 13 bases between. Germline values: CDR1 LNHDA, CDR2 SQIVND (reference sequence). The CDR3 bases are TGTGCCAGTAGTATTCGGGCAGGGAAATACAATGAGCAGTTCTTC. This codes for CASSIRAGKYNEQFF.

This sequence joins TRBV6-5 and TRBJ2-2; 9 bases map to TRBD1. Germline lookup yields CDR1 MNHEY and CDR2 SVGAGI. V dropped 6 bases and J dropped 8; count of bases not matched to a gene: 7. This CDR3 region has 14 residues. CDR3 sequence reads: CASRTQGAWGELFF. For the CDR3, the DNA is TGTGCCAGCAGGACACAGGGGGCTTGGGGGGAGCTGTTTTTT.

This chain links TRBV10-2 with TRBJ1-5, with TRBD1 matching 11 bases. CDR1 is WSHSY and CDR2 is SAAADI in the germline V gene. This CDR3 is 14 amino acids long. V gave up 7 bases and J gave up 6 bases; unmatched junction bases: 5. This CDR3 is CASKGQGEAQPQHF. CDR3 in DNA: TGCGCCAGCAAGGGACAGGGGGAGGCTCAGCCCCAGCATTTT.

J is TRBJ1-3 and V is TRBV18; no reliable D call. The CDR3 runs to 16 residues. V dropped 3 bases and J dropped 4 bases, with 16 bases sitting between them. Germline-derived CDR1 and CDR2 are KGHSH and LQKENI. The CDR3 DNA sequence: TGTGCCAGCTCACCCGGCCGGACCCGAGGGGGAAACACCATATATTTT. Protein product: CASSPGRTRGGNTIYF.

This sequence joins TRBV6-5 and TRBJ2-3, with a possible D match to TRBD2 (6 bases). The CDR3 extends over 12 amino acids. Per germline, CDR1 MNHEY and CDR2 SVGAGI. V was trimmed by 8 bases and J by 2 bases, leaving 8 bases between them. The CDR3 bases are TGTGCCAGCGGAGGGCCCACAGATACGCAGTATTTT. It encodes CASGGPTDTQYF.

This chain links TRBV6-1 with TRBJ2-2; 7 bases line up with TRBD2. V was clipped by 2 bases and J by 3 bases; unmatched bases: 6. The CDR3 is made up of 16 amino acids. Germline CDR1 is MNHNS and CDR2 is SASEGT. The CDR3 is CASSESGNIYTGELFF. The DNA of the CDR3 is TGTGCCAGCAGTGAAAGCGGGAACATTTACACCGGGGAGCTGTTTTTT.

The V gene is TRBV28, the J gene TRBJ1-5; 7 positions agree with TRBD1. CDR1 is MDHEN and CDR2 is SYDVKM in the germline V gene. J gave up 6 bases and V 6 bases, and 8 bases lay outside the gene matches. The CDR3 is made up of 14 amino acids. The CDR3 protein is CASRIGTVTQPQHF. The CDR3 nucleotides read TGTGCCAGCAGGATTGGGACAGTGACTCAGCCCCAGCATTTT.

J is TRBJ2-3 and V is TRBV5-1; TRBD1 aligns across 9 bases. After removal of 4 bases from V and 5 bases from J, the junction contained 11 bases not matched to a gene. Germline V gene lookup returns CDR1 SGHRS and CDR2 YFSETQ. The CDR3 has 16 amino acids. CDR3 amino acids: CASSPVGQGGRDTQYF. The CDR3 nucleotides read TGCGCCAGCAGCCCGGTGGGACAGGGTGGGAGAGATACGCAGTATTTT.

V gene TRBV27 combines with J gene TRBJ1-1, with D maybe TRBD1 (6 bases). Germline V gene lookup returns CDR1 MNHEY and CDR2 SMNVEV (reference sequence). This CDR3 has 15 residues. Trimming cost V 4 bases and J 2 bases, with 14 bases left between them. CDR3 sequence reads: CASSSPQGRNTEAFF. CDR3 sequence (DNA): TGTGCCAGCAGTTCCCCCCAGGGGCGCAACACTGAAGCTTTCTTT.

V is TRBV28 and J is TRBJ2-1, with D perhaps TRBD1 (6 bases). Trimming cost V 9 bases and J 6 bases, with 12 bases left between them. The germline V gene encodes CDR1 MDHEN and CDR2 SYDVKM. The CDR3 has 12 residues. CDR3: CASQGNLNEQFF. CDR3 DNA: TGTGCCAGTCAGGGGAATCTCAATGAGCAGTTCTTC.

The V call is TRBV30, the J call TRBJ1-2; D is possibly TRBD1 (6 bases). Trimming stripped 5 bases from V and 4 bases from J, with 8 bases between. In germline, CDR1 is GTSNPN, CDR2 SVGIG (reference sequence). The CDR3 covers 11 residues. CDR3 DNA sequence: TGTGCCTGGGGACAGTCCTATGGCTACACCTTC. This encodes CAWGQSYGYTF. Looking up the rest from reference TRBV30 and TRBJ1-2 gives the full variable domain: SQTIHQWPATLVQPVGSPLSLECTVEGTSNPNLYWYRQAAGRGLQLLFYSVGIGQISSEVPQNLSASRPQDRQFILSSKKLLLSDSGFYLCAWGQSYGYTFGSGTRLTVV.

The CDR3 loop reads CASRGLAKDNEQFF. The DNA of the CDR3 is TGTGCCAGCAGAGGACTAGCGAAGGACAATGAGCAGTTCTTC. The chain is built from TRBV25-1 and TRBJ2-1, with 9 positions matching TRBD2. Unmatched junction bases numbered 5, after V lost 6 bases and J lost 5 bases. The V gene's germline CDR1 is MGHDK and CDR2 SYGVNS. The CDR3 loop spans 14 amino acids.

The chain couples TRBV2 to TRBJ2-1, with 8 nucleotides matching TRBD1. V dropped 4 bases and J dropped 4; count of bases not matched to a gene: 6. The germline V gene encodes CDR1 SNHLY and CDR2 FYNNEI. This CDR3 is 15 amino acids long. The CDR3 is CASSALGQAYNEQFF. DNA for the CDR3: TGTGCCAGCAGTGCCTTGGGACAGGCGTACAATGAGCAGTTCTTC.

The V call is TRBV27, the J call TRBJ1-1; tentative D call: TRBD1 (6 bases). The CDR3 runs to 17 residues. The germline V and J ends were trimmed by 6 bases and 0 bases, with 20 bases remaining between them. The germline V gene encodes CDR1 MNHEY and CDR2 SMNVEV (reference sequence). The CDR3 DNA is TGTGCCAGCAGCTTTGGTCGGCCAGGGGCCATGAACACTGAAGCTTTCTTT. Translation gives CASSFGRPGAMNTEAFF.

The table lists this clone with a count of one. The rearrangement links TRBV19 to TRBJ1-2; no reliable D call. V was clipped by 5 bases and J by 4 bases, with 11 bases between them. There are 13 residues in the CDR3. The germline V gene encodes CDR1 LNHDA and CDR2 SQIVND (reference sequence). This chain's CDR3 is CASSPEGAYGYTF. In DNA form, the CDR3 reads TGTGCCAGTAGTCCGGAGGGTGCCTATGGCTACACCTTC.

The chain combines TRBV28 with TRBJ2-7, with 8 nucleotides matching TRBD1. V shed 6 bases, J shed 4 bases, and the junction held 8 bases outside the gene matches. The CDR3 covers 14 residues. Looked up from germline, CDR1 is MDHEN and CDR2 is SYDVKM. Here the CDR3 DNA reads TGTGCCAGCAGGTCCGGGACAGGTTTTTACGAGCAGTACTTC. Its translation: CASRSGTGFYEQYF.

The rearrangement links TRBV11-2 to TRBJ2-1, with TRBD2 matching over 10 bases. The CDR3 is 15 residues long. V lost 0 bases and J lost 9; bases outside the gene matches: 5. From germline, CDR1 is SGHAT and CDR2 FQNNGV. CDR3 sequence: CASSLDPAGGSEQFF. The CDR3 DNA reads TGTGCCAGCAGCTTAGATCCAGCGGGAGGGAGTGAGCAGTTCTTC.

The chain employs TRBV28 and TRBJ2-5, with TRBD1 identical over 8 bases. V lost 8 bases to trimming and J lost 0 bases; unmatched junction nucleotides: 14. Germline CDR1 and CDR2: MDHEN and SYDVKM. This CDR3 comprises 17 residues. CDR3 sequence: CASRGVPGQENQETQYF. The CDR3 nucleotides read TGTGCCAGCCGAGGAGTTCCGGGACAGGAGAACCAAGAGACCCAGTACTTC.

The table lists this clone with a count of one. The chain couples TRBV5-4 to TRBJ2-3; 10 nucleotides agree with TRBD1. Trimming cost V 4 bases and J 3 bases; bases outside gene matches: 5. Germline V gene sequence: CDR1 SGHNT, CDR2 YYREEE (reference sequence). The CDR3 consists of 15 residues. The CDR3: CASSHADRGTDTQYF. The CDR3, as DNA: TGTGCCAGCAGCCATGCGGACAGGGGGACAGATACGCAGTATTTT.

V gene TRBV5-4 combines with J gene TRBJ2-7; a possible D gene is TRBD1 (6 bases). Deletions cut 3 bases from V and 6 bases from J, with 10 bases between. CDR1 and CDR2 from the germline V gene are SGHNT and YYREEE (reference sequence). There are 12 residues in the CDR3. CDR3 sequence (DNA): TGTGCCAGCAGCTCCCCCAGGGGCGAGCAGTACGTC. Translated: CASSSPRGEQYV.

The chain joins TRBV12-3 or TRBV12-4 to TRBJ1-2, with 7 bases identical to TRBD1. J was trimmed by 2 bases and V by 7 bases; bases with no gene match: 4. This CDR3 spans 13 amino acids. The CDR3 DNA is TGTGCCAGCACCTTACAGGGGAACTATGGCTACACCTTC. Protein: CASTLQGNYGYTF.

The chain carries TRBV9 and TRBJ1-1; TRBD1 matches at 7 bases. Germline-derived CDR1 and CDR2 are SGDLS and YYNGEE. The CDR3 has 14 amino acids. V gave up 3 bases and J gave up 11 bases; unmatched junction bases: 13. The CDR3: CASSAGTNDRVAFF. Written as DNA, the CDR3 is TGTGCCAGCAGCGCAGGTACTAATGACAGGGTTGCTTTCTTT. Combining the CDR3 with reference TRBV9 and TRBJ1-1 gives the whole variable domain DSGVTQTPKHLITATGQRVTLRCSPRSGDLSVYWYQQSLDQGLQFLIQYYNGEERAKGNILERFSAQQFPDLHSELNLSSLELGDSALYFCASSAGTNDRVAFFGQGTRLTVV.

This chain links TRBV28 with TRBJ1-1; possibly TRBD1 for D (5 bases). The CDR3 loop spans 15 amino acids. The germline V and J ends were trimmed by 2 bases and 10 bases, with 20 bases remaining between them. CDR1 and CDR2 from the germline V gene are MDHEN and SYDVKM. The CDR3 region is CASSLGSGVRVVAFF. The DNA for the CDR3 is TGTGCCAGCAGTTTAGGGTCGGGGGTGCGTGTAGTAGCTTTCTTT. Together with reference TRBV28 and TRBJ1-1, the CDR3 gives the full variable domain: DVKVTQSSRYLVKRTGEKVFLECVQDMDHENMFWYRQDPGLGLRLIYFSYDVKMKEKGDIPEGYSVSREKKERFSLILESASTNQTSMYLCASSLGSGVRVVAFFGQGTRLTVV.